What follows are 16 T cell receptor beta chains derived from one specimen sequenced in a study of tumor and adjacent non-tumor tissue in lung cancer. This sample's RNA came from whole unsorted tissue. This non-tumor lung sample came from over 3 cm beyond the tumor edge. The library came from three nested PCR rounds adapted from ARM-PCR protocols. Via MiXCR, TCRdb re-called the multiplex PCR reads, giving one row per CDR3 protein. The sample has approximately 100,000 distinct CDR3 sequences, around three fifths seen once. The sequenced sample consisted of distant non-tumor lung tissue. These receptors all stem from a man aged 25 to 40 with non-small cell lung cancer.

A word on this clonotype: A read error is likely, as this CDR3 ends without the conserved phenylalanine or tryptophan. The V gene is TRBV11-2, the J gene TRBJ2-7, with D perhaps TRBD2 (6 bases). In germline, CDR1 is SGHAT, CDR2 FQNNGV. The CDR3 length is 14 residues. The chain's CDR3 is CVSSPTYGGYEQYI. Here the CDR3 DNA reads TGTGTCAGCAGCCCTACGTACGGGGGCTACGAGCAGTACATC.

The chain is built from TRBV12-3 or TRBV12-4 and TRBJ1-6; D uncertain. V lost 5 bases to trimming and J lost 10 bases, with 9 bases between them. CDR3 length: 12 residues. CDR3 DNA: TGTGCCAGCAGTAGGGCCAGATCACCCCTCCACTTT. It specifies CASSRARSPLHF.

By its share, this clonotype is medium-sized. The chain uses TRBV29-1 and TRBJ1-1; D might be TRBD1 (6 bases). Trimming removed 0 bases from V and 1 base from J, with 9 bases in between. The CDR3 length is 14 residues. Germline-derived CDR1 and CDR2 are SQVTM and ANQGSEA. As DNA, the CDR3 is TGCAGCGTTGAAGATAAGGGGGGGAACACTGAAGCTTTCTTT. As protein: CSVEDKGGNTEAFF.

V gene TRBV6-2 or TRBV6-3 combines with J gene TRBJ1-1; tentative D call: TRBD1 (5 bases). From germline, CDR1 is MNHEY and CDR2 SVGEGT. The CDR3 covers 13 residues. In DNA form, the CDR3 reads TGTACCGGCAGAGATCAGGGTCACACTGAAGCTTTCTTT. It is translated as CTGRDQGHTEAFF.

Regarding this clonotype: The junction departs from the called germline gene at one end, perhaps through a read error. The chain recombines TRBV5-4 with TRBJ2-3, with 10 positions matching TRBD2. Germline lookup yields CDR1 SGHNT and CDR2 YYREEE (reference sequence). The CDR3 length is 17 residues. CDR3 amino acids: CTSSLNPSGGQTDTQYF. DNA for the CDR3: TGTACCAGCAGCTTGAACCCTAGCGGGGGCCAGACAGACACGCAGTATTTT. Full variable domain (remainder filled in from reference TRBV5-4 and TRBJ2-3): ETGVTQSPTHLIKTRGQQVTLRCSSQSGHNTVSWYQQALGQGPQFIFQYYREEENGRGNFPPRFSGLQFPNYSSELNVNALELDDSALYLCTSSLNPSGGQTDTQYFGPGTRLTVL.

This clonotype was counted ten times or more. The genes are TRBV4-2 and TRBJ2-7; D is undetermined. Germline V gives CDR1 LGHNA, CDR2 YNFKEQ. V was clipped by 2 bases and J by 1 base, with 0 bases between them. CDR3 length equals 11 residues. The CDR3 loop reads CASSQSYEQYF. The CDR3 bases are TGTGCCAGCAGCCAATCCTACGAGCAGTACTTC.

Note on this clonotype: It may be a read error: a sequence one base away is much more abundant. The V and J genes are TRBV20-1 and TRBJ2-4; D is ambiguous. CDR3 length: 13 amino acids. Germline CDR1 and CDR2: DFQATT and SNEGSKA (reference sequence). In nucleotides, the CDR3 is TGCAGTGCTAGAATCCGAACCAAAAACATTCAGTGCTTC. Residues: CSARIRTKNIQCF.

The J gene is TRBJ2-5, the V gene TRBV5-8, with D perhaps assigned TRBD1 or TRBD2 (5 bases each). Germline loops: CDR1 SGHTS, CDR2 YDEGEE. The CDR3 extends over 16 amino acids. V was trimmed by 4 bases and J by 8 bases, leaving 24 bases between them. In nucleotides, the CDR3 is TGTGCCAGCAGCCAGAAGGGGTCTGATCGCCGGGATACCCAGTACTTC. This sequence encodes CASSQKGSDRRDTQYF.

The chain employs TRBV11-2 and TRBJ1-6, with a possible D match to TRBD1 (5 bases). This CDR3 contains 14 residues. Trimming left V 5 bases short and J 6 bases short, with 11 bases between. Looked up from germline, CDR1 is SGHAT and CDR2 is FQNNGV. In DNA, the CDR3 is TGTGCCAGCAGCCTGGGACCGACTAATTCACCCCTCCACTTT. This gives the protein CASSLGPTNSPLHF.

V and J are TRBV29-1 and TRBJ1-2; D unresolved. The CDR3 extends over 13 amino acids. Trimming stripped 3 bases from V and 3 bases from J, with 11 bases between. The germline V gene has CDR1 SQVTM and CDR2 ANQGSEA. CDR3 DNA: TGCAGCGTTGACCCAACTACTTACTATGGCTACACCTTC. This translates into CSVDPTTYYGYTF.

Comment on this clonotype: Without the conserved terminal phenylalanine or tryptophan, this CDR3 likely stems from a read error. V and J are TRBV11-3 and TRBJ1-1; a weak D match, TRBD1 (6 bases). The CDR3 has 14 residues. Trimming pared 10 bases from V and 5 bases from J, leaving 20 bases between. Per the germline V gene, CDR1 is SGHNT and CDR2 is YENEEA. The CDR3 here is CANTTVQGDTEAFY. CDR3 DNA: TGTGCCAATACCACGGTACAGGGAGATACTGAAGCTTTCTAT.

This clonotype has just a few counts. One junction end does not reproduce the germline sequence, and a read error may be involved. The gene calls are TRBV11-2 and TRBJ2-7, with D maybe TRBD2 (5 bases). The germline CDR1 and CDR2 sequences are SGHAT and FQNNGV. The CDR3 is 13 residues long. The CDR3 DNA follows: TGTGCCAGTAGCTTCCGTCCCGTGTGGGAGCGGTACTTC. It translates to CASSFRPVWERYF.

This clonotype was observed a single time. The junction and the germline gene differ at one end; a read error may be behind it. CDR3 in amino acids: CAGSRGDQLQHF. Written as DNA, the CDR3 is TGTGCCGGCAGCCGCGGGGATCAGCTCCAGCATTTT. The chain links TRBV11-3 to TRBJ1-5; D is unresolved. The V gene's germline CDR1 is SGHNT and CDR2 YENEEA. There are 12 residues in the CDR3.

With regard to this clonotype: A much larger clone differs by one base, so this may be a read error. This chain uses TRBV12-3 or TRBV12-4 with TRBJ2-1, with 11 bases aligning to TRBD2. CDR3 length: 16 residues. CDR3 sequence (DNA): TGTACCAGCAGTCAGGTGGGGACTAGCGGATACAATGAGCAGTTCTTC. Its protein is CTSSQVGTSGYNEQFF.

This clonotype has just a few counts. Just one base apart from a much larger clone, this may be a read error. The genes are TRBV6-5 and TRBJ1-5; 7 nucleotides match TRBD1. Trimming cost V 9 bases and J 6 bases; bases outside gene matches: 11. The germline V gene encodes CDR1 MNHEY and CDR2 SVGAGI. The CDR3 covers 14 residues. This CDR3 is CASRIGGIGQPQHF. The CDR3 nucleotides read TGTGCCAGTAGGATAGGGGGCATCGGTCAGCCCCAGCATTTT.

Concerning this clonotype: Being one base from a much bigger clone, this may be a read error. The rearrangement joins TRBV20-1 to TRBJ2-7; D tentatively fits TRBD1 or TRBD2 (6 bases each). The CDR3 totals 14 residues. Trimming stripped 7 bases from V and 2 bases from J, with 18 bases between. Germline loops: CDR1 DFQATT, CDR2 SNEGSKA (reference sequence). The CDR3 reads CSVRGDNSAYEQYF. The CDR3 bases are TGCAGTGTTAGGGGGGACAATTCCGCCTACGAGCAGTACTTC.